This T cell receptor beta chain was observed in a study of blood T cell repertoires in COVID-19. Study background: Material from acute and convalescent COVID-19 was sourced from the United States, Italy and Spain. T cells, B-cell-depleted T cells, or PBMCs supplied cDNA or gDNA.

The table lists this clone with a count of one. Unmatched junction bases numbered 2, after V lost 3 bases and J lost 3 bases. Germline V lookup: CDR1 KGHSH, CDR2 LQKENI. This CDR3 is built from 15 residues. Authors' processing steps: Amplification of reference gene primers was used by the study to estimate nucleated cell counts. TCRdb's table, derived via immunoSEQ multiplex PCR, lists solely in-frame clones and lacks some. Clonal size and the V and J genes are those of that table, whereas D and trimming came from the DNA. The sample holds about 530,000 clones, around 90% seen once. Seattle researchers signed up patients amid active infection and tracked them longitudinally.

Material: peripheral blood. The rearrangement uses TRBV18 and TRBJ2-3; 11 nucleotides align to TRBD1. The sequence derives from a woman between 50 and 59 years old with COVID-19, enrolled during active disease. The CDR3 loop reads CASSPRDRGTDTQYF. CDR3 in DNA: TGTGCCAGCTCACCTCGGGACAGGGGGACAGATACGCAGTATTTT.